The 5 T cell receptor beta chains listed next were all sequenced from one sample in a study of blood T cell repertoires in COVID-19. TCRdb's table, derived via immunoSEQ multiplex PCR, lists solely in-frame clones and lacks some. The table lists 350,000 to 450,000 clones, approximately 90% of them singletons. The material sequenced was peripheral blood. Every receptor here comes from a woman in her thirties or forties with COVID-19, enrolled during active disease.

The chain combines TRBV27 with TRBJ1-1, with 7 bases matching TRBD1. Per the germline V gene, CDR1 is MNHEY and CDR2 is SMNVEV (reference sequence). V dropped 1 base and J dropped 4; count of bases not matched to a gene: 9. The CDR3 covers 16 residues. The DNA of the CDR3 is TGTGCCAGCAGTTTATTGGGGGACAGTCCGGGCACTGAAGCTTTCTTT. Its translation: CASSLLGDSPGTEAFF.

The chain uses TRBV28 and TRBJ1-2; TRBD1 might be the D (6 bases). Germline V gene data show CDR1 as MDHEN and CDR2 as SYDVKM. V was trimmed by 6 bases and J by 8 bases, leaving 16 bases between them. The CDR3 runs 13 residues. The CDR3 region has the DNA TGTGCCAGCAGGGCTACAGGGTCTCGGGGCTACACCTTC. Amino acids: CASRATGSRGYTF.

This clone was detected only once. The DNA for the CDR3 is TGTGCTAGTGGTTTGGTAGGGGGCCCCCGGGACAGGGGCTACAATGAGCAGTTCTTC. Translation: CASGLVGGPRDRGYNEQFF. The gene calls are TRBV12-5 and TRBJ2-1; 10 nucleotides align to TRBD1. The CDR3 spans 19 residues. V shed 0 bases, J shed 3 bases, and the junction held 11 bases outside the gene matches. Looked up from germline, CDR1 is LGHNT and CDR2 is FRNRAP.

This clone is a singleton in its sample. The CDR3, as DNA: TGCGCCAGCAGCTTCGCCCCGACAGGGAACACTGAAGCTTTCTTT. The encoded protein is CASSFAPTGNTEAFF. The chain uses TRBV5-1 and TRBJ1-1, with D possibly being TRBD1 (6 bases). The CDR3 contains 15 residues. CDR1 and CDR2 (germline): SGHRS, YFSETQ. The V and J ends lost 2 bases and 1 base respectively, with 12 bases between them.

This CDR3 is CASSLATGGYNEQFF. CDR3 in DNA: TGTGCCAGCAGCTTGGCAACGGGAGGCTACAATGAGCAGTTCTTC. The gene calls are TRBV5-4 and TRBJ2-1, with 7 bases lining up with TRBD2. Trimming cost V 0 bases and J 3 bases; bases outside gene matches: 3. The CDR3 has 15 residues. Germline V gene lookup returns CDR1 SGHNT and CDR2 YYREEE (reference sequence).